Listed here are 17 T cell receptor beta chains from one sample, sequenced in a study of OX40 agonist ivuxolimab in advanced cancers. Method: immunoSEQ multiplex PCR; TCRdb's copy keeps in-frame clones and lacks some. Of under 70,000 clones in the sample, approximately 90% were seen once. The source was CD4+ or CD8+ T cells sorted from blood, collected in a trial of the OX40 agonist ivuxolimab. Receptors originate from an adult with an advanced solid tumor such as melanoma, head and neck, liver or kidney cancer.

This clone was found once. J is TRBJ2-2 and V is TRBV11-3, with D perhaps matching TRBD2 (5 bases). CDR1 is SGHNT, CDR2 YENEEA, per germline. Between the trimmed V and J ends, which lost 5 bases and 4 bases, there was a span of 11 bases. The CDR3 runs to 14 residues. The CDR3 region has the DNA TGTGCCAGCAGCCCGACGGGAACCACCGGGGAGCTGTTTTTT. Amino acid sequence: CASSPTGTTGELFF.

This chain links TRBV13 with TRBJ2-1, with 13 bases that match TRBD2. The germline CDR1 and CDR2 sequences are PRHDT and FYEKMQ (reference sequence). The CDR3 is 18 residues long. Losses at the gene ends were 1 base for V and 7 bases for J; bases not matched to a gene: 10. The DNA of the CDR3 is TGTGCCAGCAGCTTAGCCTACACTAGCGGGGGGGCTCTAAATGAGCAGTTCTTC. Amino acids: CASSLAYTSGGALNEQFF.

The V gene is TRBV2, the J gene TRBJ1-2; D unclear. Germline V gives CDR1 SNHLY, CDR2 FYNNEI. V shed 5 bases and J shed 3 bases, with 13 bases lying between them. This CDR3 comprises 14 residues. CDR3 sequence reads: CASSRGFGDYGYTF. The DNA for the CDR3 is TGTGCCAGCAGTCGAGGGTTCGGTGACTATGGCTACACCTTC.

The J gene is TRBJ2-1, the V gene TRBV19, with 7 nucleotides matching TRBD1. V lost 4 bases and J lost 9; bases outside the gene matches: 9. The CDR3 consists of 14 residues. In germline, CDR1 is LNHDA, CDR2 SQIVND (reference sequence). CDR3 sequence reads: CASSNGQVMSEQFF. CDR3 sequence (DNA): TGTGCCAGTAGTAATGGACAGGTGATGAGTGAGCAGTTCTTC.

The J gene is TRBJ2-7, the V gene TRBV27, with a tentative D call TRBD1 (7 bases). V was clipped by 4 bases and J by 7 bases, with 17 bases between them. CDR1 and CDR2 from the germline V gene are MNHEY and SMNVEV (reference sequence). The CDR3 spans 14 residues. CDR3 nucleotides: TGTGCCAGCAGTTATATCAGGGGGGTGGGGGAGCAGTACTTC. It translates to CASSYIRGVGEQYF.

The chain combines TRBV6-5 with TRBJ2-5; no reliable D call. The CDR3 is 13 amino acids. The germline CDR1 and CDR2 sequences are MNHEY and SVGAGI. Trimming pared 2 bases from V and 4 bases from J, leaving 8 bases between. The CDR3 here is CASSYDLRETQYF. DNA of the CDR3: TGTGCCAGCAGTTACGATCTGCGAGAGACCCAGTACTTC.

V and J are TRBV11-2 and TRBJ2-1; D is undetermined. Germline CDR1 reads SGHAT; CDR2 reads FQNNGV. The CDR3 is 15 residues long. Trimming took 0 bases from V and 0 from J, leaving 6 bases between them. In nucleotides, the CDR3 is TGTGCCAGCAGCTTAGAAGAAAGCTCCTACAATGAGCAGTTCTTC. It codes for CASSLEESSYNEQFF.

V and J are TRBV5-4 and TRBJ2-7; 8 bases fit TRBD1. With 4 bases clipped from V and 2 bases from J, the junction kept 2 bases outside the gene matches. The V gene's germline CDR1 is SGHNT and CDR2 YYREEE (reference sequence). This CDR3 has 13 residues. CDR3 region: CASSQDRAYEQYF. CDR3 in DNA: TGTGCCAGCAGCCAGGACAGGGCCTACGAGCAGTACTTC.

The V call is TRBV28, the J call TRBJ2-1; D is possibly TRBD2 (6 bases). Trimming cost V 6 bases and J 4 bases, with 7 bases left between them. Germline V gene sequence: CDR1 MDHEN, CDR2 SYDVKM. The CDR3 sequence is 12 residues long. CDR3 nucleotide sequence: TGTGCCAGCAGAGGAGGGTACAATGAGCAGTTCTTC. This codes for CASRGGYNEQFF.

V usage is TRBV5-6 and J usage is TRBJ1-6, with 7 bases identical to TRBD1. Germline CDR1 SGHDT, CDR2 YYEEEE. Germline trimming cut 0 bases from V and 9 bases from J; bases unmatched to any gene: 6. The CDR3 covers 15 residues. The CDR3 sequence: CASSLAGTDTSPLHF. CDR3 sequence (DNA): TGTGCCAGCAGCTTGGCCGGGACAGACACTTCACCCCTCCACTTT.

This chain joins TRBV28 and TRBJ1-4; weak D call: TRBD1 (5 bases). V shed 3 bases and J shed 3 bases, with 8 bases lying between them. Germline assignment: CDR1 MDHEN and CDR2 SYDVKM. This CDR3 contains 14 residues. The CDR3 loop reads CASSFGQPNEKLFF. DNA for the CDR3: TGTGCCAGCAGTTTCGGACAACCTAATGAAAAACTGTTTTTT.

This rearrangement joins TRBV11-2 to TRBJ2-3; D gene unclear. This CDR3 spans 15 amino acids. Germline CDR1 and CDR2: SGHAT and FQNNGV. Between the trimmed V and J ends, which lost 0 bases and 3 bases, there was a span of 10 bases. CDR3 bases: TGTGCCAGCAGCTTAGATCCTCCCCCTACAGATACGCAGTATTTT. The encoded protein is CASSLDPPPTDTQYF.

The chain carries TRBV7-6 and TRBJ2-2; D may match TRBD1 or TRBD2 (5 bases each). The V and J ends lost 6 bases and 4 bases respectively, with 15 bases between them. CDR3 length: 15 amino acids. The germline V gene encodes CDR1 SGHVS and CDR2 FNYEAQ. CDR3 amino acids: CASRGTAFGTGELFF. The CDR3 nucleotides read TGTGCCAGCAGGGGGACCGCCTTTGGCACCGGGGAGCTGTTTTTT.

The rearrangement uses TRBV28 and TRBJ1-5, with a possible D match to TRBD1 (6 bases). The CDR3 covers 15 residues. Trimming cost V 7 bases and J 7 bases, with 20 bases left between them. Germline CDR1 MDHEN, CDR2 SYDVKM. The CDR3: CASNGRGTGKQPQHF. DNA of the CDR3: TGTGCCAGCAACGGGAGGGGCACAGGGAAGCAGCCCCAGCATTTT.

The chain recombines TRBV7-9 with TRBJ1-4, with 7 bases that match TRBD1. The CDR3 loop spans 15 amino acids. Trimming took 4 bases from V and 2 from J; bases not matched to a gene: 4. Germline values: CDR1 SEHNR, CDR2 FQNEAQ (reference sequence). The CDR3 DNA follows: TGTGCCAGCAGCTCCTCGGACAGGACTAATGAAAAACTGTTTTTT. Amino acid sequence: CASSSSDRTNEKLFF.

The CDR3 DNA sequence: TGTGCCAGCAGCATCCGGGACAGGGGGAATGAAAAACTGTTTTTT. This gives the protein CASSIRDRGNEKLFF. The chain carries TRBV9 and TRBJ1-4, with 11 bases fitting TRBD1. V was clipped by 4 bases and J by 5 bases; unmatched bases: 4. From germline, CDR1 is SGDLS and CDR2 YYNGEE. CDR3 length equals 15 residues. The full variable domain, in which reference TRBV9 and TRBJ1-4 provide the parts outside the CDR3, is DSGVTQTPKHLITATGQRVTLRCSPRSGDLSVYWYQQSLDQGLQFLIQYYNGEERAKGNILERFSAQQFPDLHSELNLSSLELGDSALYFCASSIRDRGNEKLFFGSGTQLSVL.

The V and J genes are TRBV5-6 and TRBJ2-2, with D perhaps given as TRBD1 or TRBD2 (5 bases each). Germline CDR1 reads SGHDT; CDR2 reads YYEEEE. The V gene lost 1 base and the J gene lost 2 bases, with 12 bases spanning the gap. There are 16 residues in the CDR3. The CDR3, as DNA: TGTGCCAGCAGCTTGCGGGGCCCCTACAACACCGGGGAGCTGTTTTTT. Translated, it gives CASSLRGPYNTGELFF.